Listed here are 27 T cell receptor beta chains from one sample, sequenced in a study of T cells in localized non-small cell lung cancer. TCRdb's copy holds only in-frame clones and misses some; the assay was immunoSEQ multiplex PCR. This sample has approximately 63,000 clones; 80% to 90% occur once, and the top ten carry less than 25%. This material consisted of peripheral blood, taken before any cancer treatment. All receptors derive from a man aged 35-69 years with stage I squamous cell lung carcinoma.

This clone was seen just once. One end of the junction fails to match germline, which may point to a read error. The chain recombines TRBV7-7 with TRBJ2-5; D possibly corresponds to TRBD1 (6 bases). CDR1 and CDR2 from the germline V gene are SSHAT and FNYEAQ (reference sequence). This CDR3 region has 13 residues. The CDR3 protein is CASSRGQQETQYF. CDR3 nucleotides: TGTGCTAGCAGCCGCGGACAGCAAGAGACCCAGTACTTC.

This clone was counted a single time. The V and J genes are TRBV27 and TRBJ2-1; the D gene could be TRBD1 or TRBD2 (5 bases each). V was cut by 3 bases and J by 0 bases, with 9 bases left in between. Looked up from germline, CDR1 is MNHEY and CDR2 is SMNVEV (reference sequence). This CDR3 spans 15 amino acids. CDR3: CASSFGTDSYNEQFF. The DNA for the CDR3 is TGTGCCAGCAGTTTTGGGACGGACTCCTACAATGAGCAGTTCTTC.

J is TRBJ2-2 and V is TRBV18, with D unclear. This CDR3 spans 14 amino acids. Trimming pared 0 bases from V and 4 bases from J, leaving 6 bases between. Germline lookup yields CDR1 KGHSH and CDR2 LQKENI. The CDR3 loop reads CASSPPKSTGELFF. The CDR3 bases are TGTGCCAGCTCACCACCGAAGAGCACCGGGGAGCTGTTTTTT.

The V gene is TRBV11-2, the J gene TRBJ2-7; D is unclear. The CDR3 loop spans 15 amino acids. CDR1 is SGHAT and CDR2 is FQNNGV in the germline V gene. Trimming shortened V by 4 bases and J by 4 bases, and 17 bases separated the two germline ends. CDR3 coding DNA: TGTGCCAGCAGCTCCTACCTCACAGCACAATACGAGCAGTACTTC. Translation gives CASSSYLTAQYEQYF.

The sample holds a few counts of this clone. The V gene is TRBV29-1, the J gene TRBJ1-2; the match to TRBD1 covers 8 bases. The CDR3 runs to 15 residues. CDR1 and CDR2 from the germline V gene are SQVTM and ANQGSEA. The trim removed 8 bases at V and 6 bases at J, leaving 17 bases unmatched. CDR3 nucleotides: TGCAGCATCGGCCGGGACAGGCAGGTCGGGAATGGCTACACCTTC. It specifies CSIGRDRQVGNGYTF. Together with reference TRBV29-1 and TRBJ1-2, the CDR3 gives the full variable domain: SAVISQKPSRDICQRGTSLTIQCQVDSQVTMMFWYRQQPGQSLTLIATANQGSEATYESGFVIDKFPISRPNLTFSTLTVSNMSPEDSSIYLCSIGRDRQVGNGYTFGSGTRLTVV.

The rearrangement links TRBV10-1 to TRBJ2-2, with D possibly TRBD2 on 5 matching bases. V was shortened by 6 bases and J by 4 bases, with 15 bases between the two germline ends. Germline loops: CDR1 WNHNN, CDR2 SYGVQD (reference sequence). This CDR3 is built from 15 residues. The CDR3 sequence: CASSSSLSPTGELFF. CDR3 nucleotide sequence: TGCGCCAGCAGCTCTAGCTTGAGTCCCACCGGGGAGCTGTTTTTT.

This chain uses TRBV27 with TRBJ2-1; either TRBD1 or TRBD2 may fit D (5 bases each). V was shortened by 8 bases and J by 2 bases, with 10 bases between the two germline ends. The CDR3 loop spans 13 amino acids. Germline CDR1 and CDR2: MNHEY and SMNVEV (reference sequence). CDR3 nucleotide sequence: TGTGCCAGCGGCCGGGGCACCTACAATGAGCAGTTCTTC. Translated, it gives CASGRGTYNEQFF.

This clone was recorded a few times. This CDR3 is CAWGHSYEQYF. The CDR3 DNA reads as TGTGCCTGGGGTCACAGCTACGAGCAGTACTTC. This chain uses TRBV30 with TRBJ2-7, with D unresolved. V lost 5 bases and J 3 bases, leaving 8 bases between the germline ends. Germline V gene lookup returns CDR1 GTSNPN and CDR2 SVGIG (reference sequence). The CDR3 spans 11 residues.

The chain couples TRBV30 to TRBJ2-1; 13 positions agree with TRBD2. CDR1 and CDR2 (germline): GTSNPN, SVGIG (reference sequence). With V trimmed by 3 bases and J by 14 bases, 7 bases remained unmatched. This CDR3 is 13 amino acids long. The CDR3 DNA reads TGTGCCTGGAGCGCACGGACTAGCGGGAGAGAGTTCTTC. It translates to CAWSARTSGREFF.

This clone was observed a single time. The chain is built from TRBV27 and TRBJ2-1; D is possibly TRBD2 (6 bases). The V gene's germline CDR1 is MNHEY and CDR2 SMNVEV (reference sequence). The length of the CDR3 is 15 residues. The ends were cut back, 3 bases at V and 2 bases at J, with 11 bases in the middle. CDR3 protein: CASSFIADPYNEQFF. The DNA of the CDR3 is TGTGCCAGCAGTTTTATAGCGGATCCCTACAATGAGCAGTTCTTC.

This clone came up once. The chain carries TRBV10-3 and TRBJ1-1; 7 bases line up with TRBD1. CDR3 length: 18 residues. The ends lost 0 bases at V and 4 bases at J; junction bases unmatched: 14. Germline V gene sequence: CDR1 ENHRY, CDR2 SYGVKD. The CDR3 nucleotides are TGTGCCATCAGTGAGTCACGAACAGGGGCGCGAGGCCGCACTGAAGCTTTCTTT. This translates into CAISESRTGARGRTEAFF.

The chain has TRBV28 and TRBJ2-7, with TRBD1 matching over 11 bases. The CDR3 has 15 amino acids. Germline V gene data show CDR1 as MDHEN and CDR2 as SYDVKM. Trimming took 3 bases from V and 2 from J; bases not matched to a gene: 3. The CDR3 DNA is TGTGCCAGCAGTTTCGGGACAGGGGGGACCTACGAGCAGTACTTC. Translation: CASSFGTGGTYEQYF.

The V gene is TRBV11-3, the J gene TRBJ2-3; D is possibly TRBD2 (6 bases). CDR3 length: 14 residues. The germline CDR1 and CDR2 sequences are SGHNT and YENEEA. V lost 7 bases, J lost 0 bases, and 11 bases lay in between. In nucleotides, the CDR3 is TGTGCCAGCACTACGGGGACTAGCACAGATACGCAGTATTTT. Translated, it gives CASTTGTSTDTQYF.

This clone was detected a few times. The chain joins TRBV28 to TRBJ1-1; no firm D call. Germline V gene data show CDR1 as MDHEN and CDR2 as SYDVKM. Trimming took 6 bases from V and 8 from J, leaving 13 bases between them. This CDR3 is built from 12 residues. CDR3 nucleotides: TGTGCCAGCAGCCTTAATGGGGTCGAAGCTTTCTTT. Amino acid sequence: CASSLNGVEAFF.

The chain has TRBV2 and TRBJ1-2; D is ambiguous. Per the germline V gene, CDR1 is SNHLY and CDR2 is FYNNEI. The CDR3 spans 16 residues. V was shortened by 4 bases and J by 7 bases, with 22 bases between the two germline ends. CDR3 nucleotides: TGTGCCAGCAGTGTGAGGGCAGGAACCCCTATCGGTGGCTACACCTTC. Translating gives CASSVRAGTPIGGYTF.

The chain uses TRBV4-3 and TRBJ1-1; D is uncertain. Trimming left V 0 bases short and J 0 bases short, with 8 bases between. The CDR3 runs 15 residues. The germline V gene has CDR1 LGHNA and CDR2 YSLEER. The CDR3 sequence is CASSQDNAMNTEAFF. For the CDR3, the DNA is TGCGCCAGCAGCCAAGATAACGCCATGAACACTGAAGCTTTCTTT.

The chain joins TRBV5-1 to TRBJ2-3; D tentatively reads TRBD1 or TRBD2 (5 bases each). The V end lost 2 bases, the J end lost 5 bases, and 18 bases lay between the germline ends. The germline V gene has CDR1 SGHRS and CDR2 YFSETQ. The CDR3 spans 16 residues. In DNA, the CDR3 is TGCGCCAGCAGCTTACTCCGACGAGGGGACGAAGATACGCAGTATTTT. Protein product: CASSLLRRGDEDTQYF.

V and J are TRBV27 and TRBJ1-4, with 7 bases matching TRBD1. CDR1 and CDR2 from the germline V gene are MNHEY and SMNVEV (reference sequence). Trimming removed 0 bases from V and 7 bases from J; junction bases left unmatched: 5. The CDR3 length is 15 residues. The CDR3 nucleotides read TGTGCCAGCAGTTTATCACAGGGGTTCGGTGAAAAACTGTTTTTT. This translates into CASSLSQGFGEKLFF.

The rearrangement links TRBV27 to TRBJ1-2; D possibly corresponds to TRBD1 (6 bases). The germline V and J ends were trimmed by 4 bases and 6 bases, with 15 bases remaining between them. Looked up from germline, CDR1 is MNHEY and CDR2 is SMNVEV (reference sequence). The CDR3 consists of 14 residues. The CDR3 is CASSSAGEANGYTF. The CDR3 DNA reads as TGTGCCAGCAGTTCGGCAGGGGAGGCTAATGGCTACACCTTC.

The chain employs TRBV7-9 and TRBJ1-1, with D maybe TRBD1 (6 bases). Trimming left V 3 bases short and J 8 bases short, with 13 bases between. Germline V gives CDR1 SEHNR, CDR2 FQNEAQ (reference sequence). The CDR3 spans 13 residues. CDR3 DNA: TGTGCCAGCAGCTTCCAACCGGGACAAGAAGCTTTCTTT. This codes for CASSFQPGQEAFF.

This chain links TRBV7-2 with TRBJ2-3; D ambiguous. Germline CDR1 reads SGHTA; CDR2 reads FQGNSA. V gave up 5 bases and J gave up 3 bases, with 9 bases separating them. The CDR3 spans 13 residues. CDR3 loop: CASSPYGTDTQYF. As DNA, the CDR3 is TGTGCCAGCAGCCCTTATGGTACAGATACGCAGTATTTT.

V gene TRBV7-9 combines with J gene TRBJ1-1, with a weak D call TRBD1 (6 bases). The ends were cut back, 0 bases at V and 4 bases at J, with 9 bases in the middle. This CDR3 comprises 14 residues. Per the germline V gene, CDR1 is SEHNR and CDR2 is FQNEAQ (reference sequence). CDR3 sequence reads: CASSLAAGATEAFF. The CDR3 DNA sequence: TGTGCCAGCAGCTTAGCCGCGGGGGCCACTGAAGCTTTCTTT. Based on the CDR3 plus reference TRBV7-9 and TRBJ1-1, the full variable domain is DTGVSQNPRHKITKRGQNVTFRCDPISEHNRLYWYRQTLGQGPEFLTYFQNEAQLEKSRLLSDRFSAERPKGSFSTLEIQRTEQGDSAMYLCASSLAAGATEAFFGQGTRLTVV.

The CDR3 spells CASSRDRGHGYTF. In DNA, the CDR3 is TGTGCCAGCAGTCGAGACAGGGGTCATGGCTACACCTTC. V gene TRBV6-5 combines with J gene TRBJ1-2, with 8 bases identical to TRBD1. J was trimmed by 6 bases and V by 5 bases; bases with no gene match: 5. The CDR3 totals 13 residues. The germline CDR1 and CDR2 sequences are MNHEY and SVGAGI.

The V and J genes are TRBV6-1 and TRBJ1-1, with TRBD1 matching 11 bases. CDR3 size: 15 residues. The germline gives CDR1 MNHNS, CDR2 SASEGT. With 5 bases clipped from V and 4 bases from J, the junction kept 6 bases outside the gene matches. The CDR3 region is CASSLRDRGITEAFF. CDR3 sequence (DNA): TGTGCCAGCAGTCTCCGGGACAGGGGGATCACTGAAGCTTTCTTT.

The genes are TRBV30 and TRBJ2-5; D call uncertain. V gave up 4 bases and J gave up 2 bases, with 17 bases separating them. CDR3 size: 15 residues. Germline CDR1 reads GTSNPN; CDR2 reads SVGIG (reference sequence). The CDR3 DNA is TGTGCCTGGAACCCTCGCGGTGGTCTTCAAGAGACCCAGTACTTC. Translating it yields CAWNPRGGLQETQYF.

The rearrangement uses TRBV6-1 and TRBJ1-3; tentatively, D is TRBD1 (5 bases). With 0 bases removed from V and 0 bases from J, the gap between germline ends came to 12 bases. Looked up from germline, CDR1 is MNHNS and CDR2 is SASEGT. CDR3 length: 17 residues. Here the CDR3 reads CASSEALGGSSGNTIYF. The DNA of the CDR3 is TGTGCCAGCAGTGAAGCGCTTGGGGGAAGCTCTGGAAACACCATATATTTT.

The rearrangement joins TRBV7-8 to TRBJ1-2; D might be TRBD1 (6 bases). Trimming took 4 bases from V and 6 from J, leaving 9 bases between them. The CDR3 extends over 12 amino acids. Germline V gene data show CDR1 as SGHVS and CDR2 as FQNEAQ. The CDR3 sequence: CASSSTGNGYTF. The CDR3 bases are TGTGCCAGCAGCTCAACAGGGAATGGCTACACCTTC.